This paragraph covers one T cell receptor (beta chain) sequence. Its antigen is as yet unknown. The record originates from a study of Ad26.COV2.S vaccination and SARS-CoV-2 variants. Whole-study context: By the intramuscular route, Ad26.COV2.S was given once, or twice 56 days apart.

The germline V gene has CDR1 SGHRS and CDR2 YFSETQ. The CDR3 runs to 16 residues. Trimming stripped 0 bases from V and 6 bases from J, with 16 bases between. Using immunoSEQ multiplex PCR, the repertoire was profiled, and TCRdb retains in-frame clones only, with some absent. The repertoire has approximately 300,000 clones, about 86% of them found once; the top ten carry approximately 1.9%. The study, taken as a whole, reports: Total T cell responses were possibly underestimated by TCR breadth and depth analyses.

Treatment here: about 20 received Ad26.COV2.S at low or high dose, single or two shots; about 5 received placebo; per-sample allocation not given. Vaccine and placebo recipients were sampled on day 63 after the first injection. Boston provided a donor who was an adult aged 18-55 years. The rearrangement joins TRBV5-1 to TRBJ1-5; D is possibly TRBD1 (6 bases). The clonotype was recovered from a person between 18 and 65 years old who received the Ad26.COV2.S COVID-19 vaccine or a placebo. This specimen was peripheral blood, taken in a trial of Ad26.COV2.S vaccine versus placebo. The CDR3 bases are TGCGCCAGCAGCTTGGGGTACAGGGCAGCAGGTCAGCCCCAGCATTTT. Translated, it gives CASSLGYRAAGQPQHF.